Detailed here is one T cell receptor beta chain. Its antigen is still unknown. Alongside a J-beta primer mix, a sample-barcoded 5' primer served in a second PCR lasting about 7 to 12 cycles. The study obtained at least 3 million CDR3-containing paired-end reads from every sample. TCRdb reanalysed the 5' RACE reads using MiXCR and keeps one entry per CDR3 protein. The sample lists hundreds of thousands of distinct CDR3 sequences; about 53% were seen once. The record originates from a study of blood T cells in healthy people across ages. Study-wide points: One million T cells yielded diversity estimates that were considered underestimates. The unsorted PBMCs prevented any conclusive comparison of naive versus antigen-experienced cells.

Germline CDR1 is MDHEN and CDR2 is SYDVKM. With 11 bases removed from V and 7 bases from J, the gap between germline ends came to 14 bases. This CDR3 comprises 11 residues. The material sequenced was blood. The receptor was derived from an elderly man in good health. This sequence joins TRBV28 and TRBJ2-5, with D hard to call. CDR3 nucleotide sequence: TGTGCCCTCGTTGCCGTGGGGACCCAGTACTTC. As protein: CALVAVGTQYF.